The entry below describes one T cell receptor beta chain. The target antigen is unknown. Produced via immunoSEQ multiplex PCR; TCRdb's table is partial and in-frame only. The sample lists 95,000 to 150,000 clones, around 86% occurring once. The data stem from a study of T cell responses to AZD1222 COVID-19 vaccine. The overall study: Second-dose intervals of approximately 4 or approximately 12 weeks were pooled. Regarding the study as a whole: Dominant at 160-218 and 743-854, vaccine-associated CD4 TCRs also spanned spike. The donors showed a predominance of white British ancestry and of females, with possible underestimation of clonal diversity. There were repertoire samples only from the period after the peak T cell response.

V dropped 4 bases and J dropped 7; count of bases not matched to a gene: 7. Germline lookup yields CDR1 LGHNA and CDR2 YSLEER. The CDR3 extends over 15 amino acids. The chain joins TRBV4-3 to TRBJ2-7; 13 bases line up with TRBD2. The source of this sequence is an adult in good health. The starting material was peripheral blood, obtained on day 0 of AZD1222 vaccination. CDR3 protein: CASSRGLAGVREQYF. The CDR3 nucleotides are TGCGCCAGCAGCCGCGGACTAGCGGGAGTAAGAGAGCAGTACTTC.